Reported below is one T cell receptor beta chain. The table lists this clonotype with a few counts. The target of this receptor is not known. Base qualities are not recorded, but no much larger clone differs from it by a single base. Sequencing instrument: Illumina NovaSeq 6000. TCRalpha and TCRbeta cDNA libraries were built by 5'RACE with constant-segment primers, adding sample barcodes and unique molecular identifiers. Trizol reagent was used to extract RNA from every sample. Library amplification was performed in two PCR steps, and a second sample barcode and Illumina TruSeq adapters were introduced in the second step. Libraries were sequenced on an Illumina NovaSeq with 2 x 150 bp paired-end reads. In the original analysis: The reads were demultiplexed and collapsed into UMI-guided consensus sequences using migec v1.2.7. Using mixcr v2.1.11, the UMI consensuses were aligned to TRA and TRB V and J templates and assembled into clonotypes. A clonotype was counted as expanded or contracted only if both edgeR and NoisET called the change significant, with noise models trained on biological replicates. For edgeR calls, a false discovery rate-adjusted p below 0.01 and a log2 fold-change threshold of 1 were applied. As an exploratory analysis of dynamics, PCA with hierarchical clustering was applied to max-normalized trajectories of the 1000 most abundant clonotypes. Separately sequenced CD4+ and CD8+ repertoires were used to assign a CD4 or CD8 phenotype to each responding clone. TCRdb reprocessing: public reads trimmed at Q25 with fastp, clones called with MiXCR, in-frame beta chains kept. Every entry covers one CDR3 protein and lists the most common genes and DNA from its rows. It is TCRdb's table, rather than the study itself, that gives the V and J calls and clone size. Counted in this sample were a few hundred thousand distinct CDR3 sequences; more than 20% of them appeared once. The ten largest clonotypes hold approximately 12% of the sample.

Ficoll-Paque density gradient centrifugation was the method used to isolate PBMCs. The CDR3 spans 15 residues, from the cysteine through the phenylalanine. Kept here is only the CDR3 DNA, which spans 45 bases and is read in frame from base 1. This record comes from a study of T-cell memory formation after mild COVID-19 (dated by TCRdb to about 2021). At the level of the whole study: TCR sequence clusters from the two donors were found to be largely donor specific. The cohort comprised two young, previously healthy adult volunteers, one female and one male. In a couple of donors, T-cell clones that expanded and contracted after mild COVID-19 were followed by sequencing TCRalpha and TCRbeta repertoires longitudinally. Overall study outcomes, separate from this receptor: Balanced CD4/CD8 phenotypes were observed for clones contracting from day 15 to 85, whereas a bias towards CD4+ was observed for a second wave of clones expanding from day 15 to 37. Contracting CD4+ clones turned up mainly in the CM and EM memory subsets, whereas EMRA was where CD8+ clones were enriched. SARS-CoV-2 specificity was not confirmed for the second-wave clones peaking on day 37. Some responding clones were detected in pre-infection memory, which suggested that pre-existing cross-reactive memory T cells had joined the SARS-CoV-2 response. Only a couple of mild cases were covered by the study, and larger cohorts that include severe cases with pre-infection samples were considered necessary.

The receptor comes from an adult woman who had mild COVID-19 (a few samples of this study predate the infection). The sample titles of this study are shuffled in the database, so cell type and time point are left out; the donor was told from shared clones. This chain is built from TRBV21-1 and TRBJ2-5; TRBD1 was called by the table and not checked on the DNA. TRBV21-1 is annotated as a pseudogene. The material sequenced was PBMCs or a T cell subset sorted from them (not recorded which). The sequenced DNA: TGTGCCAGCAGCAAGGGGACGGGGGGGCGCGAGACCCAGTACTTC. It specifies CASSKGTGGRETQYF.